This record concerns one T cell receptor (beta chain) sequence. The antigen is not known. The data were obtained in a study of T cells after yellow fever vaccination. The CDR3 spans 14 residues. V dropped 4 bases and J dropped 2 bases, with 10 bases sitting between them. From germline, CDR1 is LGHNA and CDR2 YSLEER. The TCR cDNA carried a universal primer site and UMIs from 5'RACE template switching. One entry per CDR3 protein, called by TCRdb with MiXCR from the 5' RACE reads. The data show about 170,000 distinct CDR3 sequences, with 11% seen just once and less than 40% held by the top ten. Study-level results: Contaminating bulk clonotypes could be abundant in FACS-sorted repertoires. On re-exposure, the response was weaker but peaked faster, at day 5 versus 15. Clones that expanded after primary vaccination mostly reappeared after the booster (nearly 98% CD4, 88% CD8).

This chain uses TRBV4-3 with TRBJ2-3; no clear D. The material sequenced was CD8+ T cells sorted from PBMCs, taken 15 days after the yellow fever booster vaccination. The TCR originated in a man in his late teens or twenties who received the YFV17D yellow fever vaccine. CDR3 in amino acids: CASSRDTNTDTQYF. For the CDR3, the DNA is TGCGCCAGCAGCCGAGATACTAACACAGATACGCAGTATTTT.